These 22 T cell receptor beta chains share one sample of origin, sequenced in a study of response to subunit inactivated influenza vaccine. From the RT-PCR reads, TCRdb called clonotypes with MiXCR, one entry per CDR3 protein. The sample yields 650,000 to 850,000 distinct CDR3 sequences, over 11% seen once. Sample: PBMCs from blood, taken around 14 days before vaccination. These receptors originate from a man aged 50 to 60 who received an inactivated influenza vaccine.

This clonotype appeared a few times. The chain joins TRBV9 to TRBJ2-2; 11 bases match TRBD2. Germline V CDR1 and CDR2: SGDLS, YYNGEE. The CDR3 has 15 amino acids. Germline trimming cut 6 bases from V and 6 bases from J; bases unmatched to any gene: 7. CDR3 residues: CASNTGLAGSGELFF. The CDR3 coding sequence is TGTGCCAGCAATACCGGACTAGCGGGTTCCGGGGAGCTGTTTTTT.

The sample holds a few counts of this clonotype. The CDR3 coding sequence is TGCAGTGCTAGAGTCCTTCGGGAGTACAATGAGCAGTTCTTC. This gives the protein CSARVLREYNEQFF. The chain employs TRBV20-1 and TRBJ2-1; possible D gene TRBD2, 6 bases. This CDR3 region has 14 residues. Trimming stripped 1 base from V and 4 bases from J, with 11 bases between. Germline assignment: CDR1 DFQATT and CDR2 SNEGSKA (reference sequence).

Only a few counts were recorded for this clonotype. The chain employs TRBV10-3 and TRBJ2-1; 10 bases are a match to TRBD2. The trim removed 6 bases at V and 0 bases at J, leaving 14 bases unmatched. This CDR3 is 19 amino acids long. From germline, CDR1 is ENHRY and CDR2 SYGVKD. In DNA, the CDR3 is TGTGCCATCAGAGTAGCGGGAGGCTCCCTACCGGGCTCCTACAATGAGCAGTTCTTC. Residues: CAIRVAGGSLPGSYNEQFF.

The V gene is TRBV5-1, the J gene TRBJ2-1, with D perhaps TRBD1 (5 bases). In germline, CDR1 is SGHRS, CDR2 YFSETQ. This CDR3 contains 16 residues. V was pared by 2 bases and J by 2 bases, with 14 bases between. CDR3 nucleotides: TGCGCCAGCAGCTTCCCAGTCCAGGGTACCTACAATGAGCAGTTCTTC. Its translation: CASSFPVQGTYNEQFF.

This clonotype was counted between two and nine times. The V call is TRBV24-1, the J call TRBJ1-2; D is possibly TRBD1 (5 bases). The CDR3 has 13 residues. Trimming left V 4 bases short and J 6 bases short, with 11 bases between. Per germline, CDR1 KGHDR and CDR2 SFDVKD. For the CDR3, the DNA is TGTGCCACCAGTGACCTAGGGGATGATGGCTACACCTTC. This gives the protein CATSDLGDDGYTF.

The CDR3 bases are TGCAGTGCTAGAGACCCTTCGGGTTACAATGAGCAGTTCTTC. Protein: CSARDPSGYNEQFF. The genes are TRBV20-1 and TRBJ2-1; D is undetermined. The CDR3 spans 14 residues. In germline, CDR1 is DFQATT, CDR2 SNEGSKA (reference sequence). The V gene lost 0 bases and the J gene lost 4 bases, with 10 bases spanning the gap.

This clonotype appeared a few times. The chain links TRBV18 to TRBJ2-6; D gene unclear. CDR3 length: 15 residues. CDR1 and CDR2 (germline): KGHSH, LQKENI. Between the trimmed V and J ends, which lost 0 bases and 0 bases, there was a span of 3 bases. The CDR3 loop reads CASSPPVSGANVLTF. The CDR3 region has the DNA TGTGCCAGCTCACCACCGGTCTCTGGGGCCAACGTCCTGACTTTC.

This clonotype was seen ten or more times. The V call is TRBV4-3, the J call TRBJ1-1; a weak D match, TRBD1 (5 bases). Trimming took off 1 base at V and 4 bases at J, with 13 bases between the two ends. Germline CDR1 reads LGHNA; CDR2 reads YSLEER. The CDR3 sequence is 15 residues long. CDR3 sequence: CASSQVFRAGTEAFF. The CDR3 region has the DNA TGCGCCAGCAGCCAAGTCTTCAGGGCGGGCACTGAAGCTTTCTTT.

This chain links TRBV28 with TRBJ2-1; D unresolved. The CDR3 is 12 amino acids. Looked up from germline, CDR1 is MDHEN and CDR2 is SYDVKM. Trimming cost V 10 bases and J 2 bases, with 9 bases left between them. CDR3 sequence: CATTDPYNEQFF. The CDR3, as DNA: TGTGCCACCACGGACCCCTACAATGAGCAGTTCTTC.

V and J are TRBV9 and TRBJ1-2, with D perhaps matching TRBD1 (6 bases). The CDR3 has 15 residues. V was clipped by 0 bases and J by 1 base, with 10 bases between them. Looked up from germline, CDR1 is SGDLS and CDR2 is YYNGEE. CDR3 loop: CASSVGGALNYGYTF. CDR3 nucleotide sequence: TGTGCCAGCAGCGTAGGGGGGGCCCTTAACTATGGCTACACCTTC.

The chain has TRBV27 and TRBJ2-1; D is perhaps TRBD1 (6 bases). Germline-derived CDR1 and CDR2 are MNHEY and SMNVEV (reference sequence). The CDR3 contains 13 residues. Trimming removed 6 bases at V and 3 bases at J, with 9 bases between. The CDR3 DNA reads as TGTGCCAGCAGACAGGGTGTCTACAATGAGCAGTTCTTC. The encoded protein is CASRQGVYNEQFF.

This clonotype was seen only a few times. The J gene is TRBJ1-6, the V gene TRBV20-1, with 9 bases fitting TRBD1. Germline trimming cut 0 bases from V and 10 bases from J; bases unmatched to any gene: 4. Germline CDR1 and CDR2: DFQATT and SNEGSKA (reference sequence). CDR3 size: 14 residues. The CDR3 spells CSARESTGGSPLHF. CDR3 nucleotide sequence: TGCAGTGCTAGAGAATCGACAGGGGGATCACCCCTCCACTTT.

This clonotype was observed a few times. The J gene is TRBJ2-3, the V gene TRBV5-1; D is possibly TRBD1 (5 bases). Germline CDR1 is SGHRS and CDR2 is YFSETQ. The CDR3 is made up of 16 amino acids. With 0 bases removed from V and 0 bases from J, the gap between germline ends came to 11 bases. CDR3 sequence: CASSLGRPGSTDTQYF. DNA of the CDR3: TGCGCCAGCAGCTTGGGTCGGCCAGGGAGCACAGATACGCAGTATTTT.

This clonotype was detected ten times or more. The V and J genes are TRBV6-2 or TRBV6-3 and TRBJ2-2; D is ambiguous. CDR3 length: 13 amino acids. Per the germline V gene, CDR1 is MNHEY and CDR2 is SVGEGT. V dropped 6 bases and J dropped 4 bases, with 9 bases sitting between them. The CDR3: CASRLSSTGELFF. DNA for the CDR3: TGTGCCAGCAGACTGTCGAGCACCGGGGAGCTGTTTTTT.

There are many counts of this clonotype. This chain connects TRBV4-3 to TRBJ1-1; D gene unclear. V lost 1 base and J 3 bases, leaving 6 bases between the germline ends. Germline loops: CDR1 LGHNA, CDR2 YSLEER. The CDR3 extends over 13 amino acids. Written as DNA, the CDR3 is TGCGCCAGCAGCCAAGGGACCCACACTGAAGCTTTCTTT. This translates into CASSQGTHTEAFF.

This chain links TRBV4-2 with TRBJ1-6; TRBD1 agrees at 9 bases. The J segment lost 6 bases and the V segment lost 2 bases, leaving 5 bases of the junction unmatched. The CDR3 totals 16 residues. The germline CDR1 and CDR2 sequences are LGHNA and YNFKEQ. CDR3 in amino acids: CASSQLQGAGNSPLHF. CDR3 DNA sequence: TGTGCCAGCAGCCAACTACAGGGGGCAGGTAATTCACCCCTCCACTTT.

The rearrangement joins TRBV20-1 to TRBJ1-1, with TRBD1 matching 12 bases. Germline CDR1 DFQATT, CDR2 SNEGSKA (reference sequence). The CDR3 extends over 16 amino acids. V shed 0 bases and J 5 bases; nucleotides not matched to a gene: 7. The CDR3 DNA is TGCAGTGCTAGAGATCCGGGACAGGGGGCTTGGACTGAAGCTTTCTTT. This encodes CSARDPGQGAWTEAFF.

The V gene is TRBV7-9, the J gene TRBJ2-7; 8 bases fit TRBD2. V was clipped by 5 bases and J by 4 bases; unmatched bases: 13. This CDR3 comprises 16 residues. The V gene's germline CDR1 is SEHNR and CDR2 FQNEAQ (reference sequence). In nucleotides, the CDR3 is TGTGCCAGCAGCCCGCCGTTCGGGAGGGATCTTTACGAGCAGTACTTC. It specifies CASSPPFGRDLYEQYF.

The J gene is TRBJ2-4, the V gene TRBV6-2 or TRBV6-3; TRBD1 might be the D (6 bases). The V and J ends lost 4 bases and 0 bases respectively, with 19 bases between them. The CDR3 runs to 18 residues. The germline V gene encodes CDR1 MNHEY and CDR2 SVGEGT. The DNA for the CDR3 is TGTGCCAGCAGTTCCGAAGCCAGGGCCAGGGGAGCCAAAAACATTCAGTACTTC. This translates into CASSSEARARGAKNIQYF.

The chain uses TRBV5-6 and TRBJ2-1; no clear D gene. The ends were cut back, 0 bases at V and 7 bases at J, with 11 bases in the middle. This CDR3 is built from 14 residues. Germline V CDR1 and CDR2: SGHDT, YYEEEE. CDR3: CASSLEWVLNEQFF. Here the CDR3 DNA reads TGTGCCAGCAGCTTGGAATGGGTTTTAAATGAGCAGTTCTTC.

The rearrangement uses TRBV20-1 and TRBJ1-5; unclear D gene. The V gene's germline CDR1 is DFQATT and CDR2 SNEGSKA (reference sequence). The V and J ends lost 4 bases and 7 bases respectively, with 17 bases between them. This CDR3 is built from 14 residues. In nucleotides, the CDR3 is TGCAGTGCTACGGGGATGAGGGATAGCCAGCCCCAGCATTTT. Its translation is CSATGMRDSQPQHF.

This clonotype was counted between two and nine times. The V gene is TRBV7-2, the J gene TRBJ2-5; D is possibly TRBD1 (5 bases). The CDR3 runs to 17 residues. Germline assignment: CDR1 SGHTA and CDR2 FQGNSA. Trimming pared 2 bases from V and 0 bases from J, leaving 16 bases between. CDR3 sequence (DNA): TGTGCCAGCAGCTTACCCCTGACAGCCGCTTACCAAGAGACCCAGTACTTC. Translated: CASSLPLTAAYQETQYF.